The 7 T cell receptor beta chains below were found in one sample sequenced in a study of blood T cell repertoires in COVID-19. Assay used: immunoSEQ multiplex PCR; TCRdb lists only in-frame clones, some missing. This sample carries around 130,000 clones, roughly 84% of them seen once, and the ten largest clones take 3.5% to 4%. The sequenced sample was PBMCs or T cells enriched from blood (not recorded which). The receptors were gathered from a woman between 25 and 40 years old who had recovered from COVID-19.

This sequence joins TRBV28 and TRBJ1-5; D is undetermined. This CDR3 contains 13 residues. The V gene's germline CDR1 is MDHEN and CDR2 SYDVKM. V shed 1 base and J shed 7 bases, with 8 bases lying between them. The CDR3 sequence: CASSLLRGQPQHF. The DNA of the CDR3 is TGTGCCAGCAGTTTATTGCGGGGACAGCCCCAGCATTTT.

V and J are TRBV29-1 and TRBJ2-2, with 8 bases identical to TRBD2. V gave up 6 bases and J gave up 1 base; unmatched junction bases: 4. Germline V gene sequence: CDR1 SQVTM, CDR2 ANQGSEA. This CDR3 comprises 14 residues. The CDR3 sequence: CSVARGGNTGELFF. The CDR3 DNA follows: TGCAGCGTCGCCCGGGGGGGGAACACCGGGGAGCTGTTTTTT.

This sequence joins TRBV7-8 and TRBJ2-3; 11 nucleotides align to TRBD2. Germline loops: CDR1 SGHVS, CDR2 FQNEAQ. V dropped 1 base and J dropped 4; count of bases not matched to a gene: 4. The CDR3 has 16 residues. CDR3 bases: TGTGCCAGCAGCTTAGGTCTAGCGGGAGGTTCAGATACGCAGTATTTT. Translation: CASSLGLAGGSDTQYF.

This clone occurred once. The CDR3 DNA sequence: TGTGCCAGCAGCTTCGGGTATCAGCCCCAGCATTTT. It encodes CASSFGYQPQHF. The gene calls are TRBV7-2 and TRBJ1-5; D ambiguous. The germline V and J ends were trimmed by 3 bases and 5 bases, with 5 bases remaining between them. Germline assignment: CDR1 SGHTA and CDR2 FQGNSA. The CDR3 is 12 amino acids.

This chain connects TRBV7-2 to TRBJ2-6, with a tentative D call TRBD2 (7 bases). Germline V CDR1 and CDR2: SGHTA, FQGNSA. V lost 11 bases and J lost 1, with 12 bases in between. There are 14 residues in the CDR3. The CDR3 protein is CAGGRGSGANVLTF. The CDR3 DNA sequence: TGTGCCGGGGGGCGGGGGTCTGGGGCCAACGTCCTGACTTTC. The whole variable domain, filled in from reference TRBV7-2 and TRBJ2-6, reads GAGVSQSPSNKVTEKGKDVELRCDPISGHTALYWYRQSLGQGLEFLIYFQGNSAPDKSGLPSDRFSAERTGGSVSTLTIQRTQQEDSAVYLCAGGRGSGANVLTFGAGSRLTVL.

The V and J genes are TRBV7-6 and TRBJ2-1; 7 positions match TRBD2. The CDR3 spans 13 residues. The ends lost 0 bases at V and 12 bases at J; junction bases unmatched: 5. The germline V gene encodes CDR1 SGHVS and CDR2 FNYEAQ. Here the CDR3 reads CASSLALASGQFF. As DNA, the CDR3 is TGTGCCAGCAGCTTAGCGCTGGCTAGCGGGCAGTTCTTC.

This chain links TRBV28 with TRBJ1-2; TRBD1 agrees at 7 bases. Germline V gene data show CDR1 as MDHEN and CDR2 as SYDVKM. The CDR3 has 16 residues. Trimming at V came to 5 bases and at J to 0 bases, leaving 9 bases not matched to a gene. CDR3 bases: TGTGCCAGCAGTCCTACGGACAGGCGAACTAACTATGGCTACACCTTC. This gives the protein CASSPTDRRTNYGYTF.